This is a list of T cell receptor beta chains from one sample in a study of beta chain features in type 1 diabetes. Sequencing was performed with immunoSEQ multiplex PCR; in TCRdb, only in-frame clones are kept and a portion is missing. The sample lists about 340,000 clones, roughly 12% occurring once. Sequencing was performed on naive CD4+ T cells from blood. The receptors shown here come from a young woman with type 1 diabetes. Each CDR3 is given with its conserved first and last residue. D genes are given only for firm matches. A row's size may be missing; if present it is once, few, many or a size class.

j_call: TRBJ2-1
v_call: TRBV28
clone_size: few
d_call: NA
cdr3_aa: CASTGANSYNEQFF
cdr3_nt: TGTGCCAGCACCGGAGCGAACTCCTACAATGAGCAGTTCTTC

j_call: TRBJ2-3
v_call: TRBV30
clone_size: few
d_call: NA
cdr3_aa: CASSLPSTDTQYF
cdr3_nt: TGTGCCTCTAGCCTCCCGAGCACAGATACGCAGTATTTT

j_call: TRBJ2-4
v_call: TRBV11-2
clone_size: few
d_call: NA
cdr3_aa: CASSQGQTKNIQYF
cdr3_nt: TGTGCCAGCAGCCAAGGACAGACCAAAAACATTCAGTACTTC

j_call: TRBJ2-1
v_call: TRBV14
clone_size: few
d_call: TRBD1
cdr3_aa: CASSQDIGDRGYNEQFF
cdr3_nt: TGTGCCAGCAGCCAAGATATTGGGGACAGGGGCTACAATGAGCAGTTCTTC

j_call: TRBJ1-2
v_call: TRBV2
clone_size: NA
d_call: TRBD1
cdr3_aa: CASESGQRNWGYTF
cdr3_nt: TGTGCCAGTGAGTCGGGACAGCGTAACTGGGGCTACACCTTC

j_call: TRBJ2-2
v_call: TRBV2
clone_size: NA
d_call: NA
cdr3_aa: CASGLSQNTGELFF
cdr3_nt: TGTGCCAGCGGACTCAGTCAGAACACCGGGGAGCTGTTTTTT

j_call: TRBJ2-3
v_call: TRBV5-1
clone_size: NA
d_call: TRBD1
cdr3_aa: CASSLSPTGTLRIDTQYF
cdr3_nt: TGCGCCAGCAGCTTGTCGCCGACAGGGACCCTCCGAATTGATACGCAGTATTTT

j_call: TRBJ2-5
v_call: TRBV5-4
clone_size: few
d_call: TRBD2
cdr3_aa: CASSLKREGRETQYF
cdr3_nt: TGTGCCAGCAGCTTGAAGCGGGAGGGCCGGGAGACCCAGTACTTC

j_call: TRBJ2-7
v_call: TRBV7-2
clone_size: NA
d_call: NA
cdr3_aa: CASSPSGVAYEQYF
cdr3_nt: TGTGCCAGCAGCCCCTCGGGGGTGGCCTACGAGCAGTACTTC

j_call: TRBJ2-1
v_call: TRBV29-1
clone_size: NA
d_call: TRBD2
cdr3_aa: CSARGTSGRSSYNEQFF
cdr3_nt: TGCAGCGCTCGGGGGACTAGCGGGAGGAGTTCCTACAATGAGCAGTTCTTC

j_call: TRBJ2-7
v_call: TRBV19
clone_size: few
d_call: TRBD1
cdr3_aa: CASTGQGDSYEQYF
cdr3_nt: TGTGCCAGTACCGGACAGGGGGACTCCTACGAGCAGTACTTC

j_call: TRBJ2-1
v_call: TRBV7-3
clone_size: NA
d_call: NA
cdr3_aa: CASSSHRARIDEQFF
cdr3_nt: TGTGCCAGCAGCTCGCACAGGGCTCGGATAGATGAGCAGTTCTTC

j_call: TRBJ2-5
v_call: TRBV9
clone_size: NA
d_call: TRBD1
cdr3_aa: CASSVRTGGGYQETQYF
cdr3_nt: TGTGCCAGCAGCGTAAGGACAGGGGGGGGGTACCAAGAGACCCAGTACTTC

j_call: TRBJ2-5
v_call: TRBV19
clone_size: NA
d_call: NA
cdr3_aa: CASSRLVSSETQYF
cdr3_nt: TGTGCCAGTAGTAGGCTGGTGTCCAGTGAGACCCAGTACTTC

j_call: TRBJ1-1
v_call: TRBV5-1
clone_size: NA
d_call: NA
cdr3_aa: CASSPLRANTEAFF
cdr3_nt: TGCGCCAGCTCCCCCTTGCGTGCGAACACTGAAGCTTTCTTT

j_call: TRBJ2-1
v_call: TRBV29-1
clone_size: NA
d_call: TRBD1
cdr3_aa: CSVPRDRGYLSYNEQFF
cdr3_nt: TGCAGCGTGCCCCGGGACAGGGGGTACCTGTCCTACAATGAGCAGTTCTTC

j_call: TRBJ2-3
v_call: TRBV11-2
clone_size: few
d_call: NA
cdr3_aa: CASSFQTDTQYF
cdr3_nt: TGTGCCAGCAGCTTTCAGACAGATACGCAGTATTTT

j_call: TRBJ2-3
v_call: TRBV6-5
clone_size: few
d_call: NA
cdr3_aa: CASSLTVTTSTDTQYF
cdr3_nt: TGTGCCAGCAGTTTGACAGTAACTACTAGCACAGATACGCAGTATTTT

j_call: TRBJ1-5
v_call: TRBV5-4
clone_size: NA
d_call: NA
cdr3_aa: CASSLGLYQPQHF
cdr3_nt: TGTGCCAGCAGCTTGGGACTCTATCAGCCCCAGCATTTT

j_call: TRBJ2-7
v_call: TRBV7-9
clone_size: few
d_call: NA
cdr3_aa: CASSPRNLGAYEQYF
cdr3_nt: TGTGCCAGCAGCCCCAGGAATTTGGGTGCCTACGAGCAGTACTTC

j_call: TRBJ1-3
v_call: TRBV29-1
clone_size: few
d_call: TRBD1
cdr3_aa: CSAGTGSGNTIYF
cdr3_nt: TGCAGCGCTGGGACAGGTTCTGGAAACACCATATATTTT

j_call: TRBJ2-1
v_call: TRBV19
clone_size: few
d_call: NA
cdr3_aa: CASTPTPGSYNEQFF
cdr3_nt: TGTGCCAGTACCCCGACCCCAGGCTCCTACAATGAGCAGTTCTTC